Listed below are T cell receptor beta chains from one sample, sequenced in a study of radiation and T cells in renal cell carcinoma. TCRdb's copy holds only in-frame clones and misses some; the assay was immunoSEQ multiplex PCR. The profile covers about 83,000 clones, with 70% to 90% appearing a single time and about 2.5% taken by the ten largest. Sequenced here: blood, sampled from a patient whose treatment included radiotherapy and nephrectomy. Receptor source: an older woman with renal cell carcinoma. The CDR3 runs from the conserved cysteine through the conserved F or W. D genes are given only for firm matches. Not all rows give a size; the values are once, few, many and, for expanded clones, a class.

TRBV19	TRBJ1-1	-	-	TGTGCCAGTAGCCGACAGGAAAACACTGAAGCTTTCTTT	CASSRQENTEAFF
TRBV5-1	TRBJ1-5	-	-	TGCGCCAGCAGCTTGGTATCGGGGCCGGGGGAGCCCCAGCATTTT	CASSLVSGPGEPQHF
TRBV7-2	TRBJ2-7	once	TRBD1	TGTGCCAGCAGCCCGACAGGGAACCCCTACGAGCAGTACTTC	CASSPTGNPYEQYF
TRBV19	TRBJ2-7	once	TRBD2	TGTGCCAGTAGTATTGGACTAGCGGGAGAAACCCACTACGAGCAGTACTTC	CASSIGLAGETHYEQYF
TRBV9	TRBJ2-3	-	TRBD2	TGTGCCAGCAGCGTCGGGTCTAGCGGGGGGCTAAATACGCAGTATTTT	CASSVGSSGGLNTQYF
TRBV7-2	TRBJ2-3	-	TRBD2	TGTGCCAGCAGCGCCCGACTAGCGGGAGGGAGCACAGATACGCAGTATTTT	CASSARLAGGSTDTQYF
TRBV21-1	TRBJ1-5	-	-	TGTGCCAGCAGCACGCACCGGGGTCTCAATCAGCCCCAGCATTTT	CASSTHRGLNQPQHF
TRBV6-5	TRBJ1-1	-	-	TGTGCCAGCAGTTACTCAACCAGGGACGGCACTGAAGCTTTCTTT	CASSYSTRDGTEAFF
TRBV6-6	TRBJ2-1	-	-	TGTGCCAGCAGTTACCGCCTAACTTCTGGGAATGAGCAGTTCTTC	CASSYRLTSGNEQFF
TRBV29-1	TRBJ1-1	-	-	TGCAGTCCTTACGGCGATAGAAAGGGAACTGAAGCTTTCTTT	CSPYGDRKGTEAFF
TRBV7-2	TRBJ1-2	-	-	TGTGCCAGCAGCTTAGTGGGGGGCGCGAACTATGGCTACACCTTC	CASSLVGGANYGYTF
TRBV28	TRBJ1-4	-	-	TGTGCCAGCTTGGGCGATGGCCTTGCAACTAATGAAAAACTGTTTTTT	CASLGDGLATNEKLFF
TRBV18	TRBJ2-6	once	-	TGTGCCAGCTCACCAGGGACAAGTAGCTCTGGGGCCAACGTCCTGACTTTC	CASSPGTSSSGANVLTF
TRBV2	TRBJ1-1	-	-	TGTGCCAGCAGTAATGGGGCAGTCCAGGAAGCTTTCTTT	CASSNGAVQEAFF
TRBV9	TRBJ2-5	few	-	TGTGCCAGCAGCGTAATCGGGACTCCCCTGGCGGAGACCCAGTACTTC	CASSVIGTPLAETQYF
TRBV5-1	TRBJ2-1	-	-	TGCGCCAGCAGCTTGATGGGGACGGATTACAATGAGCAGTTCTTC	CASSLMGTDYNEQFF
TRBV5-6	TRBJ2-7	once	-	TGTGCCAGCAGCTTTTCGACCACCTTTGGGGACGAGCAGTACTTC	CASSFSTTFGDEQYF
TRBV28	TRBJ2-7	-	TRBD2	TGTGCCAGCACCTTAGCGGGGACCTACTACGAGCAGTACTTC	CASTLAGTYYEQYF
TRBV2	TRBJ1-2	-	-	TGTGCCAGCAGTGACGGCTATGGCTACACCTTC	CASSDGYGYTF
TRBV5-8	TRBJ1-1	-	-	TGTGCCAGCAGCTTGTGGAGGCAAAGAGGTCGGACTGAAGCTTTCTTT	CASSLWRQRGRTEAFF
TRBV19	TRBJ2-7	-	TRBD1	TGTGCCAGTAGTACCGGGGACAGCTCCTACGAGCAGTACTTC	CASSTGDSSYEQYF
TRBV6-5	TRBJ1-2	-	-	TGTGCCAGCTCCGGAAAGGGGTCAGGCTACACCTTC	CASSGKGSGYTF
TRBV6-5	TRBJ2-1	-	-	TGTGCCAGCAGTTACCGCCTAACTTCTGGGAATGAGCAGTTCTTC	CASSYRLTSGNEQFF
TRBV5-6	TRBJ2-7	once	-	TGTGCCAGCAGCTTGGTCTCGTGGAGGGCCAACGAGCAGTACTTC	CASSLVSWRANEQYF
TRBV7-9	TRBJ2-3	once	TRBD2	TGTGCCAGCAGCTTAGACGCGCCTAGCGGGAAGGATACGCAGTATTTT	CASSLDAPSGKDTQYF
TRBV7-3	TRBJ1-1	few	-	TGTGCCAGCAGCTTAAATGTGGGGAACACTGAAGCTTTCTTT	CASSLNVGNTEAFF
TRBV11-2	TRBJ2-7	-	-	TGTGCCAGCAGCGAGGACCGACGGCGCGAGCAGTACTTC	CASSEDRRREQYF
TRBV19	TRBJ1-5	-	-	TGTGCCAGTACCGAATACCGGGACAACCACAATCAGCCCCAGCATTTT	CASTEYRDNHNQPQHF
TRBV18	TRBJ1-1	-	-	TGTGCCAGCTCACCTTACACAGGGACGAACACTGAAGCTTTCTTT	CASSPYTGTNTEAFF
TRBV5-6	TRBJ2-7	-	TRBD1	TGTGCCAGCAGTCCCGTGGGGGACAGGGCCTACGAGCAGTACTTC	CASSPVGDRAYEQYF
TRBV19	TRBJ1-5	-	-	TGTGCCAGTAGTATAGCCTCAGGGGTCGGTCAGCCCCAGCATTTT	CASSIASGVGQPQHF
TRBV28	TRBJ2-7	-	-	TGTGCCAGCAGTTCCCGGGTTCCCCACGAGCAGTACTTC	CASSSRVPHEQYF
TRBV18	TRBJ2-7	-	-	TGTGCCAGCTCACCTTTTCAGAGCCGAAAAGGCGGGGAGCAGTACTTC	CASSPFQSRKGGEQYF
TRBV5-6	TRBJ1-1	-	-	TGTGCCAGCAGCCGCCGGGAGGACACTGAAGCTTTCTTT	CASSRREDTEAFF
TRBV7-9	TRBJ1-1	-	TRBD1	TGTGCCAGCAGCTTAGTTGGCCCAACAGGGGCCGAAGCTTTCTTT	CASSLVGPTGAEAFF
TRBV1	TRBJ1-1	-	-	TGCACCAGCAGCCAAGTTCGAAGGGCAGGGAGGTCCGACACTGAAGCTTTCTTT	CTSSQVRRAGRSDTEAFF
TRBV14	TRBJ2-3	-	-	TGTGCCAGCAGCCAATCCGGGCCAAACAGTGCGCAGTATTTT	CASSQSGPNSAQYF
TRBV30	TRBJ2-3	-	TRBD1	TGTGCCTGGACCGGGACAGGGGGGTACACAGATACGCAGTATTTT	CAWTGTGGYTDTQYF
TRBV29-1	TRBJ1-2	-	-	TGCAGCGTTGAAGATAGTGCAGGTCACGCTAACTATGGCTACACCTTC	CSVEDSAGHANYGYTF
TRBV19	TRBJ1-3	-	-	TGTGCCAGTAGTATTGGCTCTGGAAACACCATATATTTT	CASSIGSGNTIYF
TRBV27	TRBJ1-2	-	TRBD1	TGTGCCAGCAGTCCATTCCTGATGGGGGGACAGGGGGCGCAGTATGGCTACACCTTC	CASSPFLMGGQGAQYGYTF
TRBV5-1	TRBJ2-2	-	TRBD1	TGCGCCAGCAGCTTTATGGACAGGGCTGGCGGGGAGCTGTTTTTT	CASSFMDRAGGELFF